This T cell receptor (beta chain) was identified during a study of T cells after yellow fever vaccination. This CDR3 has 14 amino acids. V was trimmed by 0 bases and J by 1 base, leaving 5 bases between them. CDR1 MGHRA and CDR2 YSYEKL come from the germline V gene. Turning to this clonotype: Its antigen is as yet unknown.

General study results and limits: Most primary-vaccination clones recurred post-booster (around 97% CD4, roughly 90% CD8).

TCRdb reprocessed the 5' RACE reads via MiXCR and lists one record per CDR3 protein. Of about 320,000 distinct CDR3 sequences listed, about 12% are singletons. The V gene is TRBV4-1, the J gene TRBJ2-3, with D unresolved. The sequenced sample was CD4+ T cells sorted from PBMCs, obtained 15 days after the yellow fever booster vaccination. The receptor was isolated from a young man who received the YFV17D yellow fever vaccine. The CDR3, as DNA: TGCGCCAGCAGCCAAGATGGCCGCACAGATACGCAGTATTTT. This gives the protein CASSQDGRTDTQYF.